The 10 T cell receptor beta chains given below trace back to one sample, sequenced in a study of T cell clonality in common variable immunodeficiency (dated by TCRdb to the mid-2010s). Library preparation was by the immunoSEQ multiplex PCR assay. Sourced from immuneACCESS, this table was stored by TCRdb with only in-frame sequences that have V and J called. A share of the clones is absent; for the studies checked, an unresolved V gene accounts for under half, and the remainder has no known explanation. In this sample the table shows about 37,000 clones, and no singletons are among them. 3% of the sample belongs to the ten largest clones. The specimen sequenced was peripheral blood mononuclear cells. These receptors were collected from a person between 18 and 75 years old in good health.

This clone has a count of ten or more. The CDR3 end falls 3 residues outside the read, so it is completed with the germline J gene. The rearrangement links TRBV14 to TRBJ2-1; 7 nucleotides line up with TRBD2. The V and J ends lost 4 bases and 2 bases, in that order; junction bases with no gene match: 8. CDR1 SGHDN and CDR2 FVKESK come from the germline V gene. CDR3 length: 16 residues. This CDR3 is CASSPGLVYPYNEQFF. The DNA read from the CDR3 is TGTGCCAGCAGCCCAGGACTAGTGTATCCCTACAATGAG.

This clone came up a few times. The read is 3 residues too short to cover the CDR3 end, so that end is filled in from the germline J gene. The chain is built from TRBV5-1 and TRBJ2-7; unclear D gene. The CDR3 runs to 17 residues. Germline V gene sequence: CDR1 SGHRS, CDR2 YFSETQ. The V gene lost 3 bases and the J gene lost 3 bases, with 22 bases spanning the gap. The CDR3 spells CASSSAGMEETVYEQYF. Incomplete CDR3 DNA: TGCGCCAGCAGCTCTGCCGGAATGGAAGAGACTGTCTACGAG.

This clone was picked up many times. The observed sequence ends 3 residues before the CDR3 terminus, with the missing tail filled in from the germline J gene. The chain links TRBV5-1 to TRBJ2-7; TRBD2 matches at 7 bases. After removal of 0 bases from V and 0 bases from J, the junction contained 3 bases not matched to a gene. The V gene's germline CDR1 is SGHRS and CDR2 YFSETQ. The CDR3 runs to 15 residues. CDR3 amino acids: CASSLGGGLSYEQYF. CDR3 bases read: TGCGCCAGCAGCTTGGGCGGGGGACTCTCCTACGAG.

This clone was counted many times. The read falls 3 residues short of the CDR3 end, and the missing part is taken from the germline J gene. This chain links TRBV18 with TRBJ1-2, with D tentatively TRBD1 (5 bases). The V gene lost 6 bases and the J gene lost 2 bases, with 16 bases spanning the gap. The CDR3 is 15 residues long. CDR1 is KGHSH and CDR2 is LQKENI in the germline V gene. CDR3 bases read: TGTGCCAGCTCCCCCTTCAGGGAGGACAACTATGGC. It codes for CASSPFREDNYG. The entire CDR3 is CASSPFREDNYGYTF. The full variable domain, its missing parts supplied by reference TRBV18 and TRBJ1-2, is NAGVMQNPRHLVRRRGQEARLRCSPMKGHSHVYWYRQLPEEGLKFMVYLQKENIIDESGMPKERFSAEFPKEGPSILRIQQVVRGDSAAYFCASSPFREDNYGYTFGSGTRLTVV.

This clone was seen at least ten times. The CDR3 end lies 3 residues beyond the end of the read and is filled in from the germline J gene. The gene calls are TRBV3-1 (or the pseudogene TRBV3-2) and TRBJ2-7; D is possibly TRBD2 (7 bases). Germline CDR1 LGHDT, CDR2 YNNKEL (reference sequence). The CDR3 is 13 residues long. The V and J ends lost 8 bases and 1 base respectively, with 12 bases between them. The covered CDR3 bases are TGTGCCAGCGCGAGGGGGGGGTCCTACGAG. Amino acids: CASARGGSYE. In full, the CDR3 is CASARGGSYEQYF.

Incomplete CDR3 DNA: TGTGCCAGCAGTGAACGGCGGGGCTCGGGGGAGACC. As protein: CASSERRGSGET. The full CDR3 is CASSERRGSGETQYF. The chain is built from TRBV2 and TRBJ2-5, with a possible D match to TRBD2 (6 bases). The read comes to an end 3 residues before the CDR3 does, leaving the germline J gene to fill in the end. The CDR3 covers 15 residues. Germline V gene sequence: CDR1 SNHLY, CDR2 FYNNEI. V lost 2 bases and J lost 5, with 15 bases in between.

This clone was counted at least ten times. From the germline J gene comes the end of the CDR3, since the read stops 3 residues before it. The chain employs TRBV5-5 and TRBJ2-3, with unresolved D. Germline loops: CDR1 SGHKS, CDR2 YYEKEE (reference sequence). The CDR3 totals 15 residues. The V end was cut by 3 bases, the J end by 0 bases, with 11 bases between. CDR3 in amino acids: CASSSAWPSTDTQYF. Incomplete CDR3 DNA: TGTGCCAGCAGCTCCGCCTGGCCTAGCACAGATACG. Supplemented by reference TRBV5-5 and TRBJ2-3, the full variable domain reads DAGVTQSPTHLIKTRGQQVTLRCSPISGHKSVSWYQQVLGQGPQFIFQYYEKEERGRGNFPDRFSARQFPNYSSELNVNALLLGDSALYLCASSSAWPSTDTQYFGPGTRLTVL.

This clone showed up many times. The CDR3 end is not reached by the read, which stops 3 residues before it; the germline J gene fills it in. This rearrangement joins TRBV4-1 to TRBJ2-5, with D maybe TRBD2 (6 bases). This CDR3 spans 15 amino acids. Trimming took 3 bases from V and 5 from J, leaving 16 bases between them. Per the germline V gene, CDR1 is MGHRA and CDR2 is YSYEKL. CDR3: CASSQGGLVGETQYF. The sequenced part of the CDR3 DNA is TGCGCCAGCAGCCAGGGGGGACTCGTTGGGGAGACC.

This clone has at least ten counts. Read coverage stops 3 residues before the CDR3 terminus; the germline J gene supplies the remainder. The chain links TRBV7-2 to TRBJ2-7, with D maybe TRBD2 (5 bases). CDR3 length: 12 residues. The germline V gene encodes CDR1 SGHTA and CDR2 FQGNSA. Trimming stripped 3 bases from V and 3 bases from J, with 6 bases between. The CDR3 DNA, read in part, is TGTGCCAGCAGCTTTAGCGACTACGAG. Translation: CASSFSDYE. The CDR3 in full is CASSFSDYEQYF. The whole variable domain, remainder taken from reference TRBV7-2 and TRBJ2-7, is GAGVSQSPSNKVTEKGKDVELRCDPISGHTALYWYRQSLGQGLEFLIYFQGNSAPDKSGLPSDRFSAERTGGSVSTLTIQRTQQEDSAVYLCASSFSDYEQYFGPGTRLTVT.

This clone showed up many times. The read ends 3 residues before the CDR3 terminus; that terminus is restored from the germline J gene. This sequence joins TRBV30 and TRBJ2-5, with a weak D call TRBD2 (6 bases). This CDR3 comprises 12 residues. The V gene's germline CDR1 is GTSNPN and CDR2 SVGIG (reference sequence). Trimming took off 3 bases at V and 4 bases at J, with 9 bases between the two ends. The part of the CDR3 DNA that was read is TGTGCCTGGAGGGGAGCGGGAGAGACC. Its translation is CAWRGAGET. The CDR3 as a whole reads CAWRGAGETQYF.